Below, one TCR beta chain is given with its context. Its antigen remains unidentified. Clones were read by immunoSEQ multiplex PCR, and TCRdb kept only the in-frame ones, dropping some. The table includes roughly 120,000 clones, roughly 90% detected once. The CDR3 runs to 16 residues. V was trimmed by 5 bases and J by 3 bases, leaving 16 bases between them. CDR1 and CDR2 (germline): LGHNT, FRNRAP. The data stem from a study of T cell responses to AZD1222 COVID-19 vaccine. Study outcomes and limitations: Repertoire collection took place solely once the T cell response had peaked. The reported proportion of spike-specific TCRs targeting unmutated variant regions was nearly half. Across the whole spike, CD4 TCRs peaked at regions 160-218 and 743-854.

This specimen was peripheral blood, taken on day 0 of AZD1222 vaccination. The TCR was taken from an adult in good health. The rearrangement joins TRBV12-5 to TRBJ1-4, with D possibly being TRBD1 (5 bases). CDR3 DNA: TGTGCTAGTGGTGAGGGACTTCAGGTGGCTAATGAAAAACTGTTTTTT. Residues: CASGEGLQVANEKLFF.